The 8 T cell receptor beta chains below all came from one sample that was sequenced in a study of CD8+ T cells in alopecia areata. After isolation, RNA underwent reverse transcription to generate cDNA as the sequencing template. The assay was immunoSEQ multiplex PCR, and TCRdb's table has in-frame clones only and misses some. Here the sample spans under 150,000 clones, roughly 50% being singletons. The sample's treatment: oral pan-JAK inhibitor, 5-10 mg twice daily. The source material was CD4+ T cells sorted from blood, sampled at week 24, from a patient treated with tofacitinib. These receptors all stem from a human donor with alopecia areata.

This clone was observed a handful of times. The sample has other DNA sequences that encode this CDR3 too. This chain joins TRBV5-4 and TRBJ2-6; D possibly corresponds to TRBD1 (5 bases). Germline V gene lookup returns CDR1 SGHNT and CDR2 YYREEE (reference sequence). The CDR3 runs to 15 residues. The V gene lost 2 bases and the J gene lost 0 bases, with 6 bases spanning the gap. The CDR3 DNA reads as TGTGCCAGCAGCTTAGACAGCTCTGGGGCCAACGTCCTGACTTTC. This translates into CASSLDSSGANVLTF.

The CDR3 DNA follows: TGCGCCAGCAGCCGGGAGAGGAATGAAAAACTGTTTTTT. Protein: CASSRERNEKLFF. This rearrangement joins TRBV5-1 to TRBJ1-4; D uncertain. The CDR3 length is 13 residues. CDR1 SGHRS and CDR2 YFSETQ come from the germline V gene. With 4 bases removed from V and 5 bases from J, the gap between germline ends came to 9 bases.

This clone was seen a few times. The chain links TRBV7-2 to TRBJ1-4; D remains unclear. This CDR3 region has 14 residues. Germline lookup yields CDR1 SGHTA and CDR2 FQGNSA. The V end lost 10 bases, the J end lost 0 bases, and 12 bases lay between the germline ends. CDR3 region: CATSEGATNEKLFF. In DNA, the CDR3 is TGTGCCACTTCGGAGGGTGCAACTAATGAAAAACTGTTTTTT. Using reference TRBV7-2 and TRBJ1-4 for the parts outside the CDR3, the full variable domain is GAGVSQSPSNKVTEKGKDVELRCDPISGHTALYWYRQSLGQGLEFLIYFQGNSAPDKSGLPSDRFSAERTGGSVSTLTIQRTQQEDSAVYLCATSEGATNEKLFFGSGTQLSVL.

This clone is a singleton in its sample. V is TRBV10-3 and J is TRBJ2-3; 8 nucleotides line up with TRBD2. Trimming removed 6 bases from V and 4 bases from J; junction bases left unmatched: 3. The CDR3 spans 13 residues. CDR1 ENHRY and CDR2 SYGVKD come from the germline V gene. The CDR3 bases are TGTGCCATCAGCGGGGGGGCGGCAGATACGCAGTATTTT. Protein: CAISGGAADTQYF.

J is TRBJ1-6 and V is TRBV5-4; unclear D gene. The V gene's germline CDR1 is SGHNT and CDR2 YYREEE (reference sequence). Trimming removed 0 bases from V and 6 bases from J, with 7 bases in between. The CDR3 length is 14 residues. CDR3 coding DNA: TGTGCCAGCAGCTTGGACAGTGGTAATTCACCCCTCCACTTT. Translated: CASSLDSGNSPLHF.

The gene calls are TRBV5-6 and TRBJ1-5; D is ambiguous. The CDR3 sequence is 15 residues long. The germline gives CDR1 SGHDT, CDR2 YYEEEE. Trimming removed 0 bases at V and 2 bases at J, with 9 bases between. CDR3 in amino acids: CASSLGTDGNQPQHF. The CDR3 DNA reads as TGTGCCAGCAGCTTGGGGACGGACGGCAATCAGCCCCAGCATTTT.

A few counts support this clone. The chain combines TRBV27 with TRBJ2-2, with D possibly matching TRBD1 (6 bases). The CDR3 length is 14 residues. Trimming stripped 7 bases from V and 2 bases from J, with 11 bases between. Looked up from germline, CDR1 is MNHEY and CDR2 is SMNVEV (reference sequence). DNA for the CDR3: TGTGCCAGCAAGGGGACACCAAACACCGGGGAGCTGTTTTTT. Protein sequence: CASKGTPNTGELFF.

DNA for the CDR3: TGTGCCAGCAGCCCGGTTCCACGGGATAATTCACCCCTCCACTTT. Amino acids: CASSPVPRDNSPLHF. This rearrangement joins TRBV7-8 to TRBJ1-6; D gene uncertain. The CDR3 length is 15 residues. Per the germline V gene, CDR1 is SGHVS and CDR2 is FQNEAQ. Between the trimmed V and J ends, which lost 5 bases and 5 bases, there was a span of 13 bases. Combining the CDR3 with reference TRBV7-8 and TRBJ1-6 gives the whole variable domain GAGVSQSPRYKVAKRGQDVALRCDPISGHVSLFWYQQALGQGPEFLTYFQNEAQLDKSGLPSDRFFAERPEGSVSTLKIQRTQQEDSAVYLCASSPVPRDNSPLHFGNGTRLTVT.